This TCR beta chain was identified during a study of T cell responses to AZD1222 COVID-19 vaccine. Study results and limitations: Baseline seropositives among AZD1222 recipients totaled only 5 or 6.

Data came from immunoSEQ multiplex PCR; TCRdb stores just in-frame clones and leaves some out. Here the sample spans around 160,000 clones, 70% to 90% being singletons. A note on this clone: As yet, its antigen is unknown.

V was cut by 4 bases and J by 0 bases, with 12 bases left in between. CDR1 is SGDLS and CDR2 is YYNGEE in the germline V gene. CDR3 length equals 15 residues. J is TRBJ2-3 and V is TRBV9; D unresolved. The TCR was taken from an adult in good health. The sequenced sample was peripheral blood, obtained on day 0 of AZD1222 vaccination. The CDR3 here is CASSPWGYSTDTQYF. The CDR3 DNA sequence: TGTGCCAGCAGCCCTTGGGGATATAGCACAGATACGCAGTATTTT. Full variable domain (remainder filled in from reference TRBV9 and TRBJ2-3): DSGVTQTPKHLITATGQRVTLRCSPRSGDLSVYWYQQSLDQGLQFLIQYYNGEERAKGNILERFSAQQFPDLHSELNLSSLELGDSALYFCASSPWGYSTDTQYFGPGTRLTVL.